This T cell receptor beta chain was sequenced in a study of T cells in Graves' hyperthyroidism and ophthalmopathy. Regarding the study as a whole: Most thyroid clonotypes expanded above 0.001 were also detected in blood. A model built on 13 V-J features separated ophthalmopathy from stable hyperthyroidism.

This clonotype was seen a handful of times. Its antigen is not known. There were TCR beta CDR3 regions amplified from RNA transcripts. Initially, a first-round RT-PCR of the TCR CDR3 employed the HTBI primer set. Via MiXCR, TCRdb re-called the multiplex PCR reads, giving one row per CDR3 protein. Altogether roughly 380,000 distinct CDR3 sequences are present, around 15% being singletons, with the ten largest covering 5.3%. Trimming left V 2 bases short and J 3 bases short, with 8 bases between. CDR3 length equals 15 residues. Germline V gene sequence: CDR1 MNHEY, CDR2 SMNVEV (reference sequence). Researchers defined stable Graves' hyperthyroidism as no ophthalmopathy progression within 18 months. Patients with uncontrolled infections, other autoimmune diseases, pregnancy or lactation were excluded.

The rearrangement uses TRBV27 and TRBJ2-6; D possibly corresponds to TRBD1 (6 bases). This clonotype originated in a woman aged 18-29 years with Graves' hyperthyroidism. The sequenced sample consisted of blood. The CDR3 bases are TGTGCCAGCAGTTTACAGGGGTATGGGGCCAACGTCCTGACTTTC. Translation gives CASSLQGYGANVLTF.